Described below is a single TCR beta chain sequence and its context. This clonotype was observed at least ten times. Its cognate antigen has yet to be identified. No base-level quality is on record; no much larger clone is a single base apart. The sample originates from a study of identical twins (dated by TCRdb to the mid-2010s). Turning to the overall study: TCR alpha and beta repertoires from monozygotic twins, unrelated adults of various ages and cord blood were deep-sequenced to test whether fetal clonotypes persist. Replicate twin experiments were performed at different times using different library preparation protocols to rule out contamination. Study-wide findings and limitations: In beta out-of-frame sequences, excess twin sharing was weaker, because having fewer shared sequences lowered the signal-to-noise ratio. Invariant T cells such as MAIT and iNKT could partly confound zero-insertion analyses, although diverse VJ usage argued against such confounding for most clonotypes. Compared with coincidental sharing between unrelated individuals, out-of-frame TCR alpha sequences shared between twins showed an excess of sequences with low generation probability. Abundant cord blood beta clonotypes had fewer insertions, young adult naive repertoires showed a similar but weaker trend, and memory repertoires showed no such trend. Because the same donors could not be followed over many years, conclusions were based on cross-sectional statistical analysis. In monozygotic twins, recombination models systematically underestimated out-of-frame TCR alpha sharing, but the models matched the sharing seen between unrelated individuals.

Only healthy Caucasian donors were included. Miltenyi CD45RO+ enrichment and human naive T-cell isolation kits were used to isolate memory (CD45RO+) and naive T cells from PBMC. Based on the germline V gene (reference sequence), the CDR1 and CDR2 sequences are DFQATT and SNEGSKA. The CDR3 holds 16 amino acids from the cysteine to the phenylalanine. CDR3 DNA is the only sequence kept; it has 48 bases, read in frame from the first base. V is reduced by 0 bases and J by 0 bases, leaving a spacing of 14 bases between them. The library relied on 5' RACE. The sequencer was an Illumina HiSeq 2000. Template switching added a universal primer binding site, and the final cDNA carried a unique molecular identifier that allowed TCR cDNA molecules to be counted accurately. First-strand cDNA for TCR alpha and beta chains was synthesized from specific primers in the conserved constant-segment region. To control for contamination, each cDNA library was double barcoded with a SMART-Mk sample barcode plus Illumina barcodes. TruSeq adapter sequences along with Illumina sample barcodes were introduced in two successive PCR steps. The TCR alpha and beta cDNA libraries were sequenced on the Illumina HiSeq platform using custom primers. The study's own analysis went as follows. Raw reads were processed with MiGEC to extract unique molecular identifiers, and MiXCR was used to determine CDR3 positions. Recombination models were inferred per individual with the repgenHMM and IGoR tools using an EM algorithm. Shared clonotype analysis was performed with the tcR package in R, normalizing sharing by the product of cloneset sizes. To study raw recombination free of thymic and clonal selection effects, out-of-frame nonproductive sequences were analyzed. Using fastp at Q25 and MiXCR, TCRdb reprocessed the public reads and kept productive beta chains. Entries that share a CDR3 protein sequence are merged under the most common genes and DNA. None of the V and J calls come from the authors' own analysis; TCRdb made them. A total of around 160,000 distinct CDR3 sequences appear in this sample, approximately 3.5% of them only once. 8.1% of the sample is taken by the ten largest.

The sequence derives from a man between 18 and 35 years old in good health. What was sequenced was memory T cells sorted from blood. In the paper's terms, the cell subset or site label means: CD45RO+ enriched T cells. The V and J genes are TRBV20-1 and TRBJ1-1; TRBD1 is a possible D gene, resting on 5 matching bases. The CDR3 protein sequence reads: CSARDRRGYLNTEAFF. The DNA sequence is given as TGCAGTGCTAGAGATAGGAGGGGTTACCTGAACACTGAAGCTTTCTTT.